This T cell receptor beta chain was obtained from a study of T-cell memory formation after mild COVID-19. This clonotype came up a few times. As yet, its antigen is unknown. The junction had 5 bases not matched to a gene; V was cut back by 6 bases and J by 0 bases. This CDR3 spans 14 amino acids. The germline CDR1 and CDR2 sequences are SGHRS and YFSETQ. Study-level results: Clones that contracted from day 15 to 85 were balanced CD4/CD8, while later expanders leaned CD4+. Nothing confirmed that second-wave clones peaking on day 37 were specific for SARS-CoV-2. Certain responding clones were present in pre-infection memory, suggesting participation of cross-reactive memory. Shrinking CD4+ clones were chiefly CM and EM; CD8+ ones were chiefly EMRA.

A single record per CDR3 protein comes from TCRdb applying MiXCR to the 5' RACE reads. The data contain approximately 240,000 distinct CDR3 sequences, around 17% of them singletons. This TCR derives from a man aged 18 to 30 who had mild COVID-19 (a few samples of this study predate the infection). Cell type and time point are not known. This sequence joins TRBV5-1 and TRBJ1-1, with 7 bases lining up with TRBD1. The sequenced material came from PBMCs or a T cell subset sorted from them (not recorded which). The CDR3 DNA sequence: TGCGCCAGCAAGGGACAGAACATGAACACTGAAGCTTTCTTT. It encodes CASKGQNMNTEAFF.